This TCR beta chain was obtained from a study of graft-versus-host responses after intestinal transplantation (TCRdb year 2021). General notes on the study: Recipients received multivisceral, liver-intestinal, or isolated intestinal transplants. Samples from a few later patients were sequenced in-house on an Illumina MiSeq with MiXCR processing rather than by the commercial service. Alloreactive clones were identified by sequencing pre-transplant mixed lymphocyte reaction products and comparing them with unstimulated pre-transplant donor and recipient T cells. Donor T cell macrochimerism was defined as a peak of at least 4% donor T cells among recipient peripheral blood mononuclear cells. All recipients received anti-thymocyte globulin induction followed by maintenance tacrolimus and steroids for two to four years. Bulk TCR-beta CDR3 sequencing was used to track graft-versus-host and host-versus-graft alloreactive T cell clones in the graft, circulation and bone marrow after intestinal transplantation. A cohort of about 25 intestinal transplant recipients, including one retransplant, was enrolled, and a few patients lacking pretransplant specimens were excluded. The study at large found these results: GvH clones were detected in recipient bone marrow, and some appeared earlier in ileal mucosa or blood, consistent with an intestinal mucosal origin. The conclusions were limited by the relatively low number and heterogeneity of the intestinal transplant patients. High GvH to HvG T cell clonal ratios were observed in the allografts of patients with donor T cell macrochimerism. Early after transplant, peak levels of circulating GvH clones were associated with declines in HvG clones.

With respect to this clone: It has no known antigen specificity. Base qualities are not at hand, and no much larger clone is one base apart.

Library preparation used the immunoSEQ multiplex PCR assay. In most patients, genomic DNA was isolated using the Qiagen DNeasy Blood and Tissue Kit and sent frozen to Adaptive Biotechnologies for TCR sequencing. For most patients, genomic DNA was subjected to high-throughput TCR-beta CDR3 sequencing by Adaptive Biotechnologies. Concerning the study's data processing: Adaptive's ImmunoSEQ software was the source of the TCR sequencing data for 15 to 20 patients, while a few other patients were processed with MiXCR and VDJtools. To correct CD4 versus CD8 sorting errors, any sequence found in both subsets at a frequency ratio below 5:1 was removed. CDR3 nucleotide sequences shared by donor and recipient were removed because the origin of these sequences could not be assigned. At least 2-fold expansion over unstimulated cells and a minimum CFSE-low frequency of 0.002% (template counts) or 0.001% (read counts) were required for clones to be classified as alloreactive. Clones detected in sequenced pre-transplant spleen, lymph node, or MLR CFSE-low populations of the donor or recipient were defined as mappable. Cumulative frequency of alloreactive clones was calculated as a percentage of all sequences weighted by copy number. In its TCRdb copy, this immuneACCESS table keeps in-frame sequences only and misses some clones. Where compared with another copy, unresolved V genes explain less than half of these, and the others have no known cause. V and J calls and clone size are those listed in that table; D and trimming were worked out from the DNA. The sample table holds tens of thousands of clones, of which about 91% were seen once. Clones ranked in the top ten supply about 0.45% of the sample.

CDR1 and CDR2 (SEHNR, FQNEAQ) derive from the germline V gene (reference sequence). The CDR3 goes from the cysteine to the phenylalanine over 16 residues. The sequence is cut down to CDR3 DNA, 48 bases in frame from base 1. V sheds 0 bases and J sheds 1 base, leaving 13 bases between their ends. The time point tag for this specimen amounts to: cells obtained before transplantation from donor or recipient. CD3+CD4+ and CD3+CD8+ populations were FACS-sorted from unstimulated pre-transplant donor and recipient cells taken from spleen or lymph nodes. This TCR was recovered from a human donor who received an intestinal transplant. The source material was unstimulated CD8+ T cells sorted from spleen or lymph node cells, sampled before intestinal transplant. The V gene is TRBV7-9 and the J gene is TRBJ2-7; the best D guess is TRBD2, with 5 bases matching. The CDR3 protein sequence reads: CASSLAGVGRSYEQYF. The sequenced DNA: TGTGCCAGCAGCTTAGCCGGGGTGGGCCGTTCCTACGAGCAGTACTTC.